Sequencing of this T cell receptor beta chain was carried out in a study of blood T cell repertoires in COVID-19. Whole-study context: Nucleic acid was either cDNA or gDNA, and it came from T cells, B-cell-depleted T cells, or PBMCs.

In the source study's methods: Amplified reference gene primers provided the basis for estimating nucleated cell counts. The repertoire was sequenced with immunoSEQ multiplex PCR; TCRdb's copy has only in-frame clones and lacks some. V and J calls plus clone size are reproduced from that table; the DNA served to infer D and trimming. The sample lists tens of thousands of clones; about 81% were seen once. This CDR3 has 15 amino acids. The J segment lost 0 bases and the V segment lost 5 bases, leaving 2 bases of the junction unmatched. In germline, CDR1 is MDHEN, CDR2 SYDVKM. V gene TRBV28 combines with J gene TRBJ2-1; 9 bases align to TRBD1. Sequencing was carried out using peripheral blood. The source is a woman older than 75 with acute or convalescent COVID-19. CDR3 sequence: CASSKTGGSYNEQFF. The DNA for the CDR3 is TGTGCCAGCAGTAAGACAGGGGGCTCCTACAATGAGCAGTTCTTC.